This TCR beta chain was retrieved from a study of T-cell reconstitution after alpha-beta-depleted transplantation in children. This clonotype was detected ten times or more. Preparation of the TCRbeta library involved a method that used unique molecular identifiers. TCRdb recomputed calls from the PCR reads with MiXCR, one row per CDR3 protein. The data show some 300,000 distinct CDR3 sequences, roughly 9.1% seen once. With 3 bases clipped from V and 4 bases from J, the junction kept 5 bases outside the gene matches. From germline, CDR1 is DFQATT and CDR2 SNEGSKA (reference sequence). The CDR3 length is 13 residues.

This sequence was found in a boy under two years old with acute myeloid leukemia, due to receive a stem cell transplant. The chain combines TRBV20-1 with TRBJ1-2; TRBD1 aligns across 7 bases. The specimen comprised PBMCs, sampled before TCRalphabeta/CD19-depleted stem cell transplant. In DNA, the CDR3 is TGCAGTGCTAGTCTAGACAGGGCCTATGGCTACACCTTC. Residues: CSASLDRAYGYTF.